These 4 T cell receptor beta chains came from one sample sequenced in a study of cytomegalovirus exposure and HLA in healthy donors. PCR primers comprised 60 Vbeta and 13 Jbeta primers. The repertoire was sequenced with immunoSEQ multiplex PCR; TCRdb's copy has only in-frame clones and lacks some. The table shows about 200,000 clones, with about 82% occurring only once. The specimen was PBMCs. These receptor sequences come from a woman aged 45-65 years in good health and CMV-seronegative.

This CDR3 is CASSVGLPADEQFF. The CDR3, as DNA: TGTGCCAGCAGCGTAGGGCTACCCGCGGATGAGCAGTTCTTC. This chain links TRBV9 with TRBJ2-1; D is unresolved. Per germline, CDR1 SGDLS and CDR2 YYNGEE. Trimming removed 0 bases from V and 8 bases from J, with 12 bases in between. This CDR3 has 14 residues.

J is TRBJ2-1 and V is TRBV5-6, with 11 bases that match TRBD2. Germline-derived CDR1 and CDR2 are SGHDT and YYEEEE. J was trimmed by 0 bases and V by 2 bases; bases with no gene match: 1. This CDR3 region has 16 residues. The CDR3 region is CASSFTSGSSYNEQFF. CDR3 nucleotides: TGTGCCAGCAGCTTCACTAGCGGGAGCTCCTACAATGAGCAGTTCTTC.

The V call is TRBV10-1, the J call TRBJ1-2; no definite D call. Germline CDR1 is WNHNN and CDR2 is SYGVQD (reference sequence). Trimming left V 2 bases short and J 7 bases short, with 14 bases between. The length of the CDR3 is 14 residues. The CDR3: CASSEIVRGPGYTF. Here the CDR3 DNA reads TGCGCCAGCAGTGAGATCGTTCGGGGTCCTGGCTACACCTTC.

The chain employs TRBV4-3 and TRBJ1-1; possibly TRBD1 for D (5 bases). The CDR3 is 16 residues long. Trimming stripped 4 bases from V and 0 bases from J, with 15 bases between. Per the germline V gene, CDR1 is LGHNA and CDR2 is YSLEER. CDR3 in amino acids: CASSPGDSRMNTEAFF. The CDR3, as DNA: TGCGCCAGCAGCCCAGGCGACAGCCGCATGAACACTGAAGCTTTCTTT.